The 2 T cell receptor beta chains given below trace back to one sample, sequenced in a study of shared clonotypes between healthy human individuals. The protocol was immunoSEQ multiplex PCR, while the TCRdb copy is restricted to in-frame clones and leaves out a portion. The table has some 2,400,000 clones, under 97% seen once. The sequenced material came from naive CD4+ T cells sorted from blood. Stated subset: CD45RA+ positively selected. The receptors derive from a man aged 18 to 29 in good health.

V gene TRBV10-3 combines with J gene TRBJ1-2; 7 bases are a match to TRBD1. CDR1 and CDR2 from the germline V gene are ENHRY and SYGVKD. V trimming: 4 bases; J trimming: 4 bases; junction bases outside the gene matches: 12. The CDR3 is made up of 16 amino acids. The CDR3 region has the DNA TGTGCCATCAGTGGCCCGGCGACAGGGACGGGCTATGGCTACACCTTC. Amino acid sequence: CAISGPATGTGYGYTF.

The CDR3 DNA sequence: TGTGCCAGCAGCTTAGGAGGCCTAGGCTCACCCCTCCACTTT. It is translated as CASSLGGLGSPLHF. The chain is built from TRBV11-3 and TRBJ1-6; D uncertain. CDR3 length: 14 residues. CDR1 and CDR2 from the germline V gene are SGHNT and YENEEA. Trimming cost V 1 base and J 10 bases, with 11 bases left between them.